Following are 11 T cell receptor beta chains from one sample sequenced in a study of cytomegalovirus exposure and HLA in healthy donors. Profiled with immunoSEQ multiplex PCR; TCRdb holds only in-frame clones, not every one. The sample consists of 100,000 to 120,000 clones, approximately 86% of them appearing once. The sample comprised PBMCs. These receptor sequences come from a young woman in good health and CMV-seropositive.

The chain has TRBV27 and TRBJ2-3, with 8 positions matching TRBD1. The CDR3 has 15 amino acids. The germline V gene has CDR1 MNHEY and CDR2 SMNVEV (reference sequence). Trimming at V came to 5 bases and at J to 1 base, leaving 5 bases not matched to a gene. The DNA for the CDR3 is TGTGCCAGCAGTGCCCCGGGACAGGGCACAGATACGCAGTATTTT. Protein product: CASSAPGQGTDTQYF.

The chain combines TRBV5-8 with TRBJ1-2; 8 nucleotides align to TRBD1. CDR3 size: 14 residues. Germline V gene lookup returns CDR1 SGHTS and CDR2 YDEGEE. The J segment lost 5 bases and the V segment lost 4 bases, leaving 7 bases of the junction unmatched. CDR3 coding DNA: TGTGCCAGCAGCCTGAGGACAGGGAGGTATGGCTACACCTTC. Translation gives CASSLRTGRYGYTF.

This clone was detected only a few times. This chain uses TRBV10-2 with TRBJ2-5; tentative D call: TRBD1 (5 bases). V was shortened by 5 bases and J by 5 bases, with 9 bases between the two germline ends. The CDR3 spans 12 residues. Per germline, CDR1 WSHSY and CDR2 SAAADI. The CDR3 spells CASSPGMETQYF. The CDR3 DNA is TGCGCCAGCAGTCCAGGGATGGAGACCCAGTACTTC.

CDR3 amino acids: CASSPGTYNQPQHF. The CDR3 coding sequence is TGTGCCAGCAGCCCCGGGACTTATAATCAGCCCCAGCATTTT. The J gene is TRBJ1-5, the V gene TRBV28, with D possibly matching TRBD1 (5 bases). Per the germline V gene, CDR1 is MDHEN and CDR2 is SYDVKM. V was pared by 6 bases and J by 4 bases, with 13 bases between. The CDR3 length is 14 residues.

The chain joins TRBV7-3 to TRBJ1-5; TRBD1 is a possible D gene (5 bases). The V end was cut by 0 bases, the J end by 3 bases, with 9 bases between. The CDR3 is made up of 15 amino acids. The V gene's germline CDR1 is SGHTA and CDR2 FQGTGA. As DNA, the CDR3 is TGTGCCAGCAGCTTAACTGGGGGGAACAATCAGCCCCAGCATTTT. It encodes CASSLTGGNNQPQHF.

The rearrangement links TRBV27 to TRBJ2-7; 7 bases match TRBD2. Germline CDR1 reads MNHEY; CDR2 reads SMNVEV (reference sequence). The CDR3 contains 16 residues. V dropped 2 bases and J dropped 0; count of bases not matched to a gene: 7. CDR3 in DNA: TGTGCCAGCAGTTTAATGGGGGGGTTGACCTCCTACGAGCAGTACTTC. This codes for CASSLMGGLTSYEQYF.

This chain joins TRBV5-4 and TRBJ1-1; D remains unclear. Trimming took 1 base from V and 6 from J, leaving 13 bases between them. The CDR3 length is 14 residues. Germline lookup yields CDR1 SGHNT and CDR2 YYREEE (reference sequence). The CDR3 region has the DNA TGTGCCAGCAGCTTGTCCCACGAGGCGGCTGAAGCTTTCTTT. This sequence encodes CASSLSHEAAEAFF.

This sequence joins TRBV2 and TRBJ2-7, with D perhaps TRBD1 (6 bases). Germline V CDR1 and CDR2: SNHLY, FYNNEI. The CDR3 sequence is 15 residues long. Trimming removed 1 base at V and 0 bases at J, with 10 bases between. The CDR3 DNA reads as TGTGCCAGCAGTGAAGGAGGACAGAGCTCCTACGAGCAGTACTTC. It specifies CASSEGGQSSYEQYF.

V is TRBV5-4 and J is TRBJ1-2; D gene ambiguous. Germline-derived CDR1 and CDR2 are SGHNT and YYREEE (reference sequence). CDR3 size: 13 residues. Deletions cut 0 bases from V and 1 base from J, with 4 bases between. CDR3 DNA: TGTGCCAGCAGCTTGGCGGGTAACTATGGCTACACCTTC. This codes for CASSLAGNYGYTF.

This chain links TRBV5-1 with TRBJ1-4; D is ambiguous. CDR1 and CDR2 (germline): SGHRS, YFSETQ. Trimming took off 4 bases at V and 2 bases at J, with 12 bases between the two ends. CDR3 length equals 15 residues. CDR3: CASSPVAGTNEKLFF. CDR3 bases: TGCGCCAGCAGCCCCGTGGCTGGTACTAATGAAAAACTGTTTTTT.

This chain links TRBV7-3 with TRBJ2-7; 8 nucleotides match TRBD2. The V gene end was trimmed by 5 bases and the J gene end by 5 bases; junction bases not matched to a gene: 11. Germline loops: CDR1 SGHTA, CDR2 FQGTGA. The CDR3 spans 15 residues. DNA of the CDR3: TGTGCCAGCAGCGCCAAACTAGCGGTAATGGACGAGCAGTACTTC. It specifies CASSAKLAVMDEQYF.